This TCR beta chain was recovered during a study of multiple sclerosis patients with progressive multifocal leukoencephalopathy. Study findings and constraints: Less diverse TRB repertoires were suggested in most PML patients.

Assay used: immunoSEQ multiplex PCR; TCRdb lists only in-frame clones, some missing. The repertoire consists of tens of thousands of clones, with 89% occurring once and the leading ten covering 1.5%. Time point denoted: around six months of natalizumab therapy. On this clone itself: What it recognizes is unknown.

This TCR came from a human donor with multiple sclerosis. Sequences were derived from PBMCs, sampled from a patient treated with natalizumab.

The CDR3 protein is CASSLRQSGYEQYF. The CDR3 DNA follows: TGTGCCAGCAGCTTACGACAGAGCGGCTACGAGCAGTACTTC. This rearrangement joins TRBV7-2 to TRBJ2-7; D is possibly TRBD1 or TRBD2 (5 bases each). The CDR3 runs to 14 residues. Germline V CDR1 and CDR2: SGHTA, FQGNSA. V was pared by 2 bases and J by 3 bases, with 11 bases between.